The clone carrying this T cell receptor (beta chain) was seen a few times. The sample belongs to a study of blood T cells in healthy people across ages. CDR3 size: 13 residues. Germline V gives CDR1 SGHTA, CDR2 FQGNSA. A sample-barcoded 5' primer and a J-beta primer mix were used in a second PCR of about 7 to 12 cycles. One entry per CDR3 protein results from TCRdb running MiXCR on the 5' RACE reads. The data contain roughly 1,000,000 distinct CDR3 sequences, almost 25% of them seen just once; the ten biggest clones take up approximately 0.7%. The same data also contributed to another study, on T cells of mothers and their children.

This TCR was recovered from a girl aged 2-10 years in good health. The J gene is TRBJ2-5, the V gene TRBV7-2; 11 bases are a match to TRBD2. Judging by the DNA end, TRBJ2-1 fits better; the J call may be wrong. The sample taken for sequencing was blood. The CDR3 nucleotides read TGTGCCAGCAGCTTACCCGGGACTAGCGGGCAGTTCTTC. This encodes CASSLPGTSGQFF.